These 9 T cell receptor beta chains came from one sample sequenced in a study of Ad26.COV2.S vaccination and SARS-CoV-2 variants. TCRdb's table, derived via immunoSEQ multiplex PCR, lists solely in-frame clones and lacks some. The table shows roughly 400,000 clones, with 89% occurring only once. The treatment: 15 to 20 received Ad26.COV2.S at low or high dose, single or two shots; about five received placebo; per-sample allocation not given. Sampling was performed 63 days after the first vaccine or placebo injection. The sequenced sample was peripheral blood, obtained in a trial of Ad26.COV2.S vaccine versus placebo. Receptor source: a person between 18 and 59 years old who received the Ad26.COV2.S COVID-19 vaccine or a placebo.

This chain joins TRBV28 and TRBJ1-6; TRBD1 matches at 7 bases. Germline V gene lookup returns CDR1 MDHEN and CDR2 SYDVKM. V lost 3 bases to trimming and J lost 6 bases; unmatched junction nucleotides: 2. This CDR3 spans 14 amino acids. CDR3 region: CASSLGQLNSPLHF. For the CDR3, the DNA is TGTGCCAGCAGTTTGGGACAGCTTAATTCACCCCTCCACTTT.

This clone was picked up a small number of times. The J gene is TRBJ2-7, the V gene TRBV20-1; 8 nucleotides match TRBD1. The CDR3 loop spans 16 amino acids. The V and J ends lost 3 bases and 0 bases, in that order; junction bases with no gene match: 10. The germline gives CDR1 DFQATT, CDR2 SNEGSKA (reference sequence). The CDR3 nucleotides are TGCAGTGCTAGTCGACCAACAGGGGGGAGCTCCTACGAGCAGTACTTC. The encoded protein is CSASRPTGGSSYEQYF.

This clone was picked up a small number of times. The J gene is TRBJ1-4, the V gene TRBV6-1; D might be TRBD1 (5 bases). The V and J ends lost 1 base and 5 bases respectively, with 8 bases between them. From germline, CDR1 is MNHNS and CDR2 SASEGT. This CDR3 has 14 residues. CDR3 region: CASSEGGGNEKLFF. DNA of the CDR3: TGTGCCAGCAGTGAAGGGGGGGGGAATGAAAAACTGTTTTTT.

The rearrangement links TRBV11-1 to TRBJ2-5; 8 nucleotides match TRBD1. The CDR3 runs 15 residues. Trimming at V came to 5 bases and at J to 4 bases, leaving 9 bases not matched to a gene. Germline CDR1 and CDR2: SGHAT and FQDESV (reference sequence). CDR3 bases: TGTGCCAGCAGCGGGAGGACAGGGCTGGGAGAGACCCAGTACTTC. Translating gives CASSGRTGLGETQYF.

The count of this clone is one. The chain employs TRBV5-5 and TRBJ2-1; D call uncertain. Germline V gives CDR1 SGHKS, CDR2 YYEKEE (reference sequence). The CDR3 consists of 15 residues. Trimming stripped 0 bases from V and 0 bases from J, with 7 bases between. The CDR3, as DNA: TGTGCCAGCAGCTTGGGTGGGGACTCCTACAATGAGCAGTTCTTC. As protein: CASSLGGDSYNEQFF.

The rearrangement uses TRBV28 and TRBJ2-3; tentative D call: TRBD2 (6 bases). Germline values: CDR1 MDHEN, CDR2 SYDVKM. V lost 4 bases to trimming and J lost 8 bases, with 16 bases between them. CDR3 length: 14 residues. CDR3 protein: CASSSGGGPGTQYF. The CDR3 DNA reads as TGTGCCAGCAGTTCCGGAGGAGGGCCGGGTACGCAGTATTTT. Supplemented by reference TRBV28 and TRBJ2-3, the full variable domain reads DVKVTQSSRYLVKRTGEKVFLECVQDMDHENMFWYRQDPGLGLRLIYFSYDVKMKEKGDIPEGYSVSREKKERFSLILESASTNQTSMYLCASSSGGGPGTQYFGPGTRLTVL.

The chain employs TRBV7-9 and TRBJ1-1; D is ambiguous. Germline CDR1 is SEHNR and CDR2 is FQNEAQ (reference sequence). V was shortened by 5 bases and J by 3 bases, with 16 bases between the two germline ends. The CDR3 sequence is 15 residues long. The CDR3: CASSPTRLGDTEAFF. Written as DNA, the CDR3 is TGTGCCAGCAGCCCGACCCGCCTTGGGGACACTGAAGCTTTCTTT.

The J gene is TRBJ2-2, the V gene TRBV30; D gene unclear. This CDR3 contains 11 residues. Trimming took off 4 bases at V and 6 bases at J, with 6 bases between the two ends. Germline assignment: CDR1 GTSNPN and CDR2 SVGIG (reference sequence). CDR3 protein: CAWKVSGELFF. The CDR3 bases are TGTGCCTGGAAGGTTTCCGGGGAGCTGTTTTTT.

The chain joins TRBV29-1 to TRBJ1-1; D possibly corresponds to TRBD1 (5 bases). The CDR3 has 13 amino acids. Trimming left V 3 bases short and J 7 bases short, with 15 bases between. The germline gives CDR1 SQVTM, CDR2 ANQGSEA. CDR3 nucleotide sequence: TGCAGCGTTGAGTTGGGGCGAGACCATGAAGCTTTCTTT. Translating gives CSVELGRDHEAFF.